Listed here are 19 T cell receptor beta chains from one sample, sequenced in a study of control samples from healthy donors and cancer patients. Libraries were prepared by immunoSEQ multiplex PCR; TCRdb keeps only in-frame clonotypes and omits some of them. Of around 70,000 clones listed, 94% are singletons. Specimen: blood. These receptors originate from a woman aged 25 to 39 in good health.

The CDR3 here is CASSPLGRTNTGELFF. Written as DNA, the CDR3 is TGCGCCAGCAGCCCATTGGGACGTACGAACACCGGGGAGCTGTTTTTT. The chain uses TRBV4-1 and TRBJ2-2, with D perhaps given as TRBD1 or TRBD2 (5 bases each). V lost 4 bases, J lost 0 bases, and 12 bases lay in between. Germline assignment: CDR1 MGHRA and CDR2 YSYEKL. This CDR3 is 16 amino acids long.

The V and J genes are TRBV24-1 and TRBJ1-5, with unresolved D. Trimming left V 0 bases short and J 1 base short, with 3 bases between. The CDR3 consists of 14 residues. Germline V gene sequence: CDR1 KGHDR, CDR2 SFDVKD. The CDR3 here is CATSDLKSNQPQHF. The CDR3, as DNA: TGTGCCACCAGTGATTTGAAGAGCAATCAGCCCCAGCATTTT.

The chain combines TRBV18 with TRBJ2-1; D is unresolved. The germline V gene encodes CDR1 KGHSH and CDR2 LQKENI. V dropped 2 bases and J dropped 0 bases, with 17 bases sitting between them. The CDR3 loop spans 18 amino acids. The chain's CDR3 is CASSPRVPDVSSYNEQFF. CDR3 bases: TGTGCCAGCTCACCAAGGGTTCCGGACGTAAGCTCCTACAATGAGCAGTTCTTC.

A single count supports this clone. This sequence joins TRBV2 and TRBJ1-4; D may be TRBD1 (6 bases). CDR1 and CDR2 (germline): SNHLY, FYNNEI. The ends were cut back, 6 bases at V and 8 bases at J, with 16 bases in the middle. The CDR3 length is 14 residues. CDR3 residues: CASRVGTGLEKLFF. The CDR3 nucleotides are TGTGCCAGCAGGGTCGGAACAGGGCTCGAAAAACTGTTTTTT.

This chain uses TRBV19 with TRBJ2-7; 10 nucleotides align to TRBD2. Germline V gene data show CDR1 as LNHDA and CDR2 as SQIVND (reference sequence). V lost 3 bases to trimming and J lost 6 bases; unmatched junction nucleotides: 8. The CDR3 loop spans 15 amino acids. The CDR3 protein is CASSMASAGGVEQYF. The CDR3 DNA reads as TGTGCCAGTAGTATGGCGTCAGCGGGGGGGGTCGAGCAGTACTTC. The complete variable domain, with remaining parts taken from reference TRBV19 and TRBJ2-7, reads DGGITQSPKYLFRKEGQNVTLSCEQNLNHDAMYWYRQDPGQGLRLIYYSQIVNDFQKGDIAEGYSVSREKKESFPLTVTSAQKNPTAFYLCASSMASAGGVEQYFGPGTRLTVT.

The chain has TRBV18 and TRBJ1-2; possibly TRBD1 for D (5 bases). Germline V gene lookup returns CDR1 KGHSH and CDR2 LQKENI. The CDR3 loop spans 15 amino acids. Trimming stripped 3 bases from V and 3 bases from J, with 14 bases between. CDR3 region: CASSPNGATDYGYTF. The CDR3 DNA follows: TGTGCCAGCTCACCTAACGGGGCGACGGACTATGGCTACACCTTC.

The chain employs TRBV12-3 or TRBV12-4 and TRBJ1-1; D might be TRBD1 (5 bases). The CDR3 contains 12 residues. Trimming pared 1 base from V and 7 bases from J, leaving 7 bases between. Here the CDR3 reads CASSLVRGEAFF. The CDR3 DNA reads TGTGCCAGCAGTTTAGTTAGGGGTGAAGCTTTCTTT.

The rearrangement links TRBV7-2 to TRBJ2-1; no clear D gene. This CDR3 has 12 residues. Germline V gene sequence: CDR1 SGHTA, CDR2 FQGNSA. Trimming stripped 6 bases from V and 10 bases from J, with 13 bases between. CDR3 residues: CASSLLRSEQFF. The CDR3 DNA is TGTGCCAGCAGTCTACTGCGCTCGGAGCAGTTCTTC.

The V gene is TRBV7-2, the J gene TRBJ1-4, with unresolved D. V lost 1 base and J lost 0, with 3 bases in between. The CDR3 covers 14 residues. CDR1 and CDR2 from the germline V gene are SGHTA and FQGNSA. The CDR3: CASSLEATNEKLFF. CDR3 sequence (DNA): TGTGCCAGCAGCTTAGAAGCAACTAATGAAAAACTGTTTTTT.

The V and J genes are TRBV4-1 and TRBJ1-1, with 8 bases that match TRBD1. The CDR3 consists of 15 residues. The trim removed 3 bases at V and 2 bases at J, leaving 5 bases unmatched. The V gene's germline CDR1 is MGHRA and CDR2 YSYEKL. CDR3 sequence: CASSHKGQDNTEAFF. DNA of the CDR3: TGCGCCAGCAGCCACAAGGGACAGGACAACACTGAAGCTTTCTTT.

The V gene is TRBV7-8, the J gene TRBJ2-3, with 9 bases aligning to TRBD2. The CDR3 runs 15 residues. Trimming cost V 0 bases and J 3 bases; bases outside gene matches: 1. Germline V CDR1 and CDR2: SGHVS, FQNEAQ. CDR3: CASSLALAGTDTQYF. As DNA, the CDR3 is TGTGCCAGCAGCTTAGCTCTAGCGGGGACAGATACGCAGTATTTT.

The chain employs TRBV11-1 and TRBJ1-1; 7 bases match TRBD1. Per germline, CDR1 SGHAT and CDR2 FQDESV (reference sequence). After removal of 4 bases from V and 0 bases from J, the junction contained 5 bases not matched to a gene. This CDR3 is built from 15 residues. Here the CDR3 DNA reads TGTGCCAGCAGCTCAAGGGACAGCCTGAACACTGAAGCTTTCTTT. It specifies CASSSRDSLNTEAFF.

V gene TRBV2 combines with J gene TRBJ1-5; D unclear. This CDR3 comprises 13 residues. The V and J ends lost 6 bases and 3 bases respectively, with 9 bases between them. Germline V gene data show CDR1 as SNHLY and CDR2 as FYNNEI. The CDR3 bases are TGTGCCAGCAGCCTCCGAACCAATCAGCCCCAGCATTTT. It codes for CASSLRTNQPQHF.

This clone was found once. CDR3: CASATGNYGYTF. CDR3 sequence (DNA): TGTGCCAGCGCGACTGGTAACTATGGCTACACCTTC. The J gene is TRBJ1-2, the V gene TRBV12-3 or TRBV12-4; D gene unclear. With 8 bases removed from V and 1 base from J, the gap between germline ends came to 8 bases. The CDR3 spans 12 residues.

The gene calls are TRBV19 and TRBJ1-2, with a tentative D call TRBD1 (5 bases). There are 16 residues in the CDR3. Germline values: CDR1 LNHDA, CDR2 SQIVND (reference sequence). V was cut by 0 bases and J by 4 bases, with 15 bases left in between. The CDR3 loop is CASSIDQGDPSYGYTF. The CDR3 nucleotides read TGTGCCAGTAGTATAGATCAAGGGGACCCTTCCTATGGCTACACCTTC.

A single count supports this clone. The J gene is TRBJ1-3, the V gene TRBV5-1; possible D gene TRBD1, 6 bases. Germline CDR1 and CDR2: SGHRS and YFSETQ. V lost 3 bases and J 4 bases, leaving 23 bases between the germline ends. CDR3 length: 18 residues. CDR3 sequence: CASSSVPDSRKPGNTIYF. CDR3 coding DNA: TGCGCCAGCAGCTCGGTTCCGGACAGCCGCAAGCCCGGAAACACCATATATTTT.

J is TRBJ1-6 and V is TRBV27; no clear D gene. The CDR3 covers 11 residues. Looked up from germline, CDR1 is MNHEY and CDR2 is SMNVEV (reference sequence). Trimming pared 4 bases from V and 15 bases from J, leaving 10 bases between. CDR3 in amino acids: CASSWGSDLHF. Here the CDR3 DNA reads TGTGCCAGCAGTTGGGGTAGCGACCTCCACTTT.

The rearrangement joins TRBV12-3 or TRBV12-4 to TRBJ1-3, with D hard to call. V lost 3 bases, J lost 4 bases, and 1 base lay in between. The CDR3 contains 11 residues. CDR3 loop: CASSFGNTIYF. Here the CDR3 DNA reads TGTGCCAGCAGTTTCGGAAACACCATATATTTT.

The rearrangement joins TRBV4-1 to TRBJ1-6, with 7 bases identical to TRBD1. Germline loops: CDR1 MGHRA, CDR2 YSYEKL. This CDR3 comprises 15 residues. With 0 bases clipped from V and 8 bases from J, the junction kept 4 bases outside the gene matches. CDR3 in amino acids: CASSQEATGDSPLHF. The CDR3 DNA is TGCGCCAGCAGCCAAGAAGCTACAGGGGATTCACCCCTCCACTTT.